What follows is one TCR beta chain and its context. Its specificity is not known. This record comes from a study of cytomegalovirus exposure and HLA in healthy donors. With 60 Vbeta and 13 Jbeta primers, the PCR was carried out. Measured with immunoSEQ multiplex PCR; TCRdb has only the in-frame clones, and not every one. The sample carries tens of thousands of clones, under 80% recorded once. From germline, CDR1 is MNHEY and CDR2 SMNVEV (reference sequence). The CDR3 consists of 18 residues. V lost 5 bases and J lost 2; bases outside the gene matches: 11. Study-wide findings and caveats: Researchers counted around 170 TCR beta chains as cytomegalovirus-associated. CMV serostatus was the sole immune exposure information available. Relative to the approximately 700-donor mean, N-insertions were reportedly fewer in an Asian-associated ancestry cluster in a later analysis.

Material for sequencing was PBMCs. V and J are TRBV27 and TRBJ2-7; 14 bases map to TRBD2. The sequence came from a man aged 25 to 40 in good health and CMV-seropositive. CDR3 bases: TGTGCCAGCAGTCAGGGGACTAGCGGGGGCCTCTACACCTACGAGCAGTACTTC. This encodes CASSQGTSGGLYTYEQYF.